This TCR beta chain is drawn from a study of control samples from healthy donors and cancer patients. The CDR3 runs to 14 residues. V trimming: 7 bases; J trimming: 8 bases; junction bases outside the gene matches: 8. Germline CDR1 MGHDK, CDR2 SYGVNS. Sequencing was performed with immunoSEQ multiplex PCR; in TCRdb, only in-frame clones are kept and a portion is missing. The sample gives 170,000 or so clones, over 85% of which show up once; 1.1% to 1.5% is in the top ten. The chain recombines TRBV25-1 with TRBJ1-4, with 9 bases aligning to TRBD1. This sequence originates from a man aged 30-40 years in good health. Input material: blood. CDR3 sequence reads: CASNKQGAGEKLFF. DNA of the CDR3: TGTGCCAGCAACAAACAGGGGGCTGGCGAAAAACTGTTTTTT.